This T cell receptor (beta chain) appears in the sequencing data of a study of graft-versus-host responses after intestinal transplantation (dated by TCRdb to the early 2020s). Notes on the research overall: Multivisceral, liver-intestinal, or isolated intestinal transplants were received by the recipients. Anti-thymocyte globulin induction was given to all recipients, followed by maintenance tacrolimus and steroids for about 3 years. After intestinal transplantation, graft-versus-host and host-versus-graft alloreactive T cell clones were followed in the graft, circulation and bone marrow using bulk TCR-beta CDR3 sequencing. Alloreactive clones were identified by sequencing pre-transplant mixed lymphocyte reaction products and comparing these products with unstimulated pre-transplant donor and recipient T cells. The cohort enrolled 24 intestinal transplant recipients including one retransplant, and 3 patients lacking pretransplant specimens were excluded. Donor T cell macrochimerism was defined as a peak of at least 4% donor T cells among recipient peripheral blood mononuclear cells. Instead of going to the commercial service, samples from a few later patients were sequenced in-house on an Illumina MiSeq and processed with MiXCR.

Comments on this clone: Its antigen is unknown. No quality values exist for individual bases; no much larger clone is one base distant.

Blood samples were collected up to 4 times in the first month after transplant and then at least monthly when available. The library was prepared using the immunoSEQ multiplex PCR assay. For most patients, genomic DNA was subjected to high-throughput TCR-beta CDR3 sequencing by Adaptive Biotechnologies. Per the authors' processing: Adaptive's ImmunoSEQ software supplied the TCR sequencing data for about 18 patients, while MiXCR and VDJtools were used to process a few other patients. CDR3 nucleotide sequences shared between donor and recipient were removed because the origin of such sequences could not be assigned. At least 2-fold expansion over unstimulated cells and a minimum CFSE-low frequency of 0.002% (template counts) or 0.001% (read counts) were required for clones to be classified as alloreactive. Clones were considered mappable if detected in sequenced pre-transplant spleen, lymph node, or MLR CFSE-low populations of the donor or recipient. The cumulative frequency of alloreactive clones was calculated as a percentage of all sequences, weighted by copy number. TCRdb's version of the immuneACCESS table is confined to in-frame rearrangements and falls short of the full clone set. An unresolved V gene accounts for under half of the shortfall where checked; the remainder is of unknown origin. That table is the source of V, J and clone size, and D and trimming were worked out from the DNA. The table for this sample lists 9,500 to 15,000 clones; 93% of them were counted only once. Of the sample, approximately 20% is held by the ten largest clones.

The CDR3 goes from the cysteine to the phenylalanine over 15 residues. The CDR3 DNA has 45 bases and is translated from base 1. For CDR1 and CDR2, the germline V gene lists MDHEN and SYDVKM. The V end loses 4 bases and the J end loses 3 bases, and a stretch of 12 bases separates them. Here is what the overall study found, with its caveats: GvH clones were detected in recipient bone marrow, and some of these GvH clones were observed earlier in ileal mucosa or blood, consistent with an intestinal mucosal origin. Early after transplant, declines in HvG clones were associated with peak levels of circulating GvH clones. In patients with donor T cell macrochimerism, the allografts had high GvH to HvG T cell clonal ratios. The relatively low number and heterogeneity of intestinal transplant patients limited the conclusions.

This chain is built from TRBV28 and TRBJ1-4, with the D gene not clear enough to name. This sequence originates from a human patient who received an intestinal transplant, so some T cells may come from the graft donor. This material consisted of PBMCs, taken 109 to 110 days after intestinal transplant. The DNA sequence follows: TGTGCCAGCAGTTCCCTCAGCCGGGCTAATGAAAAACTGTTTTTT. It specifies CASSSLSRANEKLFF.